These 19 T cell receptor beta chains were sequenced from one sample in a study of yellow fever vaccine responses in identical twins. A single record per CDR3 protein comes from TCRdb applying MiXCR to the RT-PCR reads. Among over 10,000 distinct CDR3 sequences listed, 80% to 90% were seen once. This material consisted of T cells from blood (PBMCs), unsorted or a sorted subset (not recorded which), taken before or after yellow fever vaccination (not recorded which). These receptor sequences come from a woman younger than 35 who received the yellow fever vaccine.

The gene calls are TRBV23-1 and TRBJ2-7; D not resolved. TRBV23-1 qualifies as an ORF whose function is uncertain. The ends were cut back, 6 bases at V and 7 bases at J, with 16 bases in the middle. The CDR3 is 13 amino acids. CDR3 protein: CASSQVVGREQYF. The CDR3 DNA is TGCGCCAGCAGCCAAGTTGTGGGTCGGGAGCAGTACTTC.

The J gene is TRBJ2-7, the V gene TRBV29-1; D remains unclear. Trimming stripped 7 bases from V and 5 bases from J, with 9 bases between. This CDR3 has 10 amino acids. CDR1 and CDR2 (germline): SQVTM, ANQGSEA. CDR3 sequence: CSATFDEQYF. The CDR3 DNA is TGCAGCGCCACCTTCGACGAGCAGTACTTC.

This CDR3 reads CASSLFPGRVVYEQYF. The CDR3 region has the DNA TGTGCCAGCAGCTTGTTCCCAGGACGGGTCGTATACGAGCAGTACTTC. The chain is built from TRBV11-3 and TRBJ2-7, with unresolved D. The CDR3 is 16 amino acids. Germline CDR1 SGHNT, CDR2 YENEEA. Deletions cut 3 bases from V and 4 bases from J, with 19 bases between.

This clonotype appeared once. The V gene is TRBV20-1, the J gene TRBJ2-3, with 8 positions matching TRBD2. V was clipped by 3 bases and J by 0 bases; unmatched bases: 2. CDR3 length equals 14 residues. The V gene's germline CDR1 is DFQATT and CDR2 SNEGSKA (reference sequence). CDR3 in amino acids: CSASGGASTDTQYF. Written as DNA, the CDR3 is TGCAGTGCTAGCGGGGGGGCTAGCACAGATACGCAGTATTTT.

The chain couples TRBV12-3 or TRBV12-4 to TRBJ2-4; D might be TRBD1 (5 bases). Trimming removed 8 bases from V and 13 bases from J, with 12 bases in between. The CDR3 consists of 10 residues. The CDR3 bases are TGTGCCAGCGGATGGGGCTTGCAGTACTTC. Residues: CASGWGLQYF.

The gene calls are TRBV29-1 and TRBJ1-1; 8 bases are a match to TRBD1. The V segment lost 6 bases and the J segment 4 bases; nucleotides outside the gene matches: 1. The CDR3 extends over 11 amino acids. CDR1 SQVTM and CDR2 ANQGSEA come from the germline V gene. CDR3 region: CSVGQGTEAFF. Here the CDR3 DNA reads TGCAGCGTAGGACAGGGCACTGAAGCTTTCTTT.

The J gene is TRBJ1-2, the V gene TRBV29-1; D may be TRBD1 (5 bases). Germline V CDR1 and CDR2: SQVTM, ANQGSEA. V lost 5 bases and J 4 bases, leaving 14 bases between the germline ends. This CDR3 has 13 amino acids. Here the CDR3 reads CSVRPGSGYGYTF. For the CDR3, the DNA is TGCAGCGTTCGGCCAGGGAGCGGCTATGGCTACACCTTC.

The CDR3 region is CASSLRGVAENTGELFF. As DNA, the CDR3 is TGTGCCAGCAGCCTACGGGGAGTAGCGGAGAACACCGGGGAGCTGTTTTTT. The chain combines TRBV11-3 with TRBJ2-2, with D maybe TRBD2 (6 bases). In germline, CDR1 is SGHNT, CDR2 YENEEA. This CDR3 is built from 17 residues. Trimming took off 5 bases at V and 1 base at J, with 17 bases between the two ends. The full variable domain, completed using reference TRBV11-3 and TRBJ2-2, is EAGVVQSPRYKIIEKKQPVAFWCNPISGHNTLYWYLQNLGQGPELLIRYENEEAVDDSQLPKDRFSAERLKGVDSTLKIQPAELGDSAVYLCASSLRGVAENTGELFFGEGSRLTVL.

V and J are TRBV12-3 or TRBV12-4 and TRBJ1-4; D is possibly TRBD1 (5 bases). This CDR3 has 15 residues. Between the trimmed V and J ends, which lost 4 bases and 0 bases, there was a span of 9 bases. Written as DNA, the CDR3 is TGTGCCAGCAGTTCCGACAGTACAACTAATGAAAAACTGTTTTTT. Its translation: CASSSDSTTNEKLFF.

This rearrangement joins TRBV29-1 to TRBJ2-7; D is perhaps TRBD1 (6 bases). The V end was cut by 7 bases, the J end by 6 bases, with 19 bases between. The length of the CDR3 is 13 residues. Germline values: CDR1 SQVTM, CDR2 ANQGSEA. Here the CDR3 DNA reads TGCAGCGCGCTGACAGGTACCCCCATCGAGCAGTACTTC. Translated, it gives CSALTGTPIEQYF.

V and J are TRBV12-3 or TRBV12-4 and TRBJ2-5; TRBD2 matches 14 bases. Trimming removed 7 bases from V and 5 bases from J; junction bases left unmatched: 9. The CDR3 consists of 16 residues. CDR3 sequence: CASTTGLAGAGETQYF. The CDR3 DNA follows: TGTGCCAGCACCACGGGACTAGCGGGAGCGGGGGAGACCCAGTACTTC.

The chain joins TRBV18 to TRBJ2-3; TRBD2 matches 7 bases. The CDR3 is 16 residues long. V dropped 3 bases and J dropped 1; count of bases not matched to a gene: 7. CDR1 is KGHSH, CDR2 LQKENI, per germline. The DNA of the CDR3 is TGTGCCAGCTCACCCCCTAGCGGTAGGGGCACAGATACGCAGTATTTT. Protein product: CASSPPSGRGTDTQYF.

The chain is built from TRBV4-3 and TRBJ2-7, with 10 bases fitting TRBD2. After removal of 1 base from V and 7 bases from J, the junction contained 7 bases not matched to a gene. The CDR3 totals 15 residues. In germline, CDR1 is LGHNA, CDR2 YSLEER. CDR3 sequence reads: CASSQVASGSGEQYF. CDR3 coding DNA: TGCGCCAGCAGCCAAGTAGCTAGCGGGAGTGGGGAGCAGTACTTC.

This clonotype is a singleton in its sample. The gene calls are TRBV2 and TRBJ1-1; D unresolved. CDR1 is SNHLY, CDR2 FYNNEI, per germline. V was trimmed by 6 bases and J by 0 bases, leaving 8 bases between them. The CDR3 is 13 residues long. The CDR3: CASRMGMNTEAFF. The CDR3 bases are TGTGCCAGCAGGATGGGGATGAACACTGAAGCTTTCTTT. Combining the CDR3 with reference TRBV2 and TRBJ1-1 gives the whole variable domain EPEVTQTPSHQVTQMGQEVILRCVPISNHLYFYWYRQILGQKVEFLVSFYNNEISEKSEIFDDQFSVERPDGSNFTLKIRSTKLEDSAMYFCASRMGMNTEAFFGQGTRLTVV.

The chain uses TRBV2 and TRBJ2-1; D gene ambiguous. V shed 1 base and J shed 4 bases, with 11 bases lying between them. The CDR3 covers 15 residues. CDR1 SNHLY and CDR2 FYNNEI come from the germline V gene. The chain's CDR3 is CASSEDLPNYNEQFF. The CDR3 coding sequence is TGTGCCAGCAGTGAAGATTTACCTAATTACAATGAGCAGTTCTTC. Full variable domain (remainder filled in from reference TRBV2 and TRBJ2-1): EPEVTQTPSHQVTQMGQEVILRCVPISNHLYFYWYRQILGQKVEFLVSFYNNEISEKSEIFDDQFSVERPDGSNFTLKIRSTKLEDSAMYFCASSEDLPNYNEQFFGPGTRLTVL.

The chain employs TRBV28 and TRBJ2-3; 8 bases match TRBD1. Per germline, CDR1 MDHEN and CDR2 SYDVKM. The junction had 11 bases not matched to a gene; V was cut back by 5 bases and J by 4 bases. The CDR3 is 16 residues long. As DNA, the CDR3 is TGTGCCAGCAGTCCGCGACAGGGGTTAGGGGCAGATACGCAGTATTTT. Its protein is CASSPRQGLGADTQYF. Together with reference TRBV28 and TRBJ2-3, the CDR3 gives the full variable domain: DVKVTQSSRYLVKRTGEKVFLECVQDMDHENMFWYRQDPGLGLRLIYFSYDVKMKEKGDIPEGYSVSREKKERFSLILESASTNQTSMYLCASSPRQGLGADTQYFGPGTRLTVL.

This clonotype is categorized as medium-sized (0.01 to 0.1%). The chain employs TRBV15 and TRBJ2-7, with TRBD1 matching over 7 bases. Germline V CDR1 and CDR2: LNHNV, YYDKDF (reference sequence). The CDR3 contains 13 residues. V lost 3 bases to trimming and J lost 4 bases; unmatched junction nucleotides: 3. The CDR3 spells CATSSATGYEQYF. The CDR3 DNA sequence: TGTGCCACCAGCAGCGCGACAGGGTACGAGCAGTACTTC.

CDR3 nucleotides: TGTGCCAGCAGCTCGTCAAGGGGACAGGCCTTGAATGAGCAGTTCTTC. It translates to CASSSSRGQALNEQFF. The chain is built from TRBV5-4 and TRBJ2-1; 8 bases align to TRBD1. The germline gives CDR1 SGHNT, CDR2 YYREEE (reference sequence). V dropped 3 bases and J dropped 7; count of bases not matched to a gene: 12. CDR3 length: 16 residues.

V gene TRBV11-1 combines with J gene TRBJ2-1, with D unresolved. This CDR3 has 13 amino acids. Germline V gives CDR1 SGHAT, CDR2 FQDESV (reference sequence). Deletions cut 7 bases from V and 7 bases from J, with 14 bases between. CDR3 in amino acids: CASTSWAGNEQFF. Written as DNA, the CDR3 is TGTGCCAGCACCTCATGGGCCGGGAATGAGCAGTTCTTC.